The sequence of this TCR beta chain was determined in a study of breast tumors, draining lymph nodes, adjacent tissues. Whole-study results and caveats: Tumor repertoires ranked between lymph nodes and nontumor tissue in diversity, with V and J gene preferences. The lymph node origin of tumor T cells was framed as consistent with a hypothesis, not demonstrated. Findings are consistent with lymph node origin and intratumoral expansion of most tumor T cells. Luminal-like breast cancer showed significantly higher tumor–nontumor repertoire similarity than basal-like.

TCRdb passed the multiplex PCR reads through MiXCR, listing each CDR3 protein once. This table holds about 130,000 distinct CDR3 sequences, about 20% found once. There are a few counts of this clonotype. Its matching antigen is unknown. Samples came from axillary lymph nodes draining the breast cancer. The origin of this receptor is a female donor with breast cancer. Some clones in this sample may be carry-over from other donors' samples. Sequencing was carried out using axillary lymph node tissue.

DNA for the CDR3: TGTGCCAGCATTACCCTAAGGGCGGTATGGGTCCCCGGGGAGCTGTTTTTT. The encoded protein is CASITLRAVWVPGELFF. The chain has TRBV12-3 or TRBV12-4 and TRBJ2-2, with D uncertain. The CDR3 extends over 17 amino acids. The V gene lost 7 bases and the J gene lost 6 bases, with 24 bases spanning the gap.